This TCR beta chain originates from a study of blood T cell repertoires in COVID-19. Study at large: PBMCs, B-cell-depleted T cells, or T cells provided the cDNA or gDNA that made up the material.

Measured with immunoSEQ multiplex PCR; TCRdb has only the in-frame clones, and not every one. The data contain 250,000 to 350,000 clones, approximately 84% of them singletons. The CDR3 extends over 16 amino acids. The V end was cut by 4 bases, the J end by 0 bases, with 12 bases between. Germline loops: CDR1 SGHTA, CDR2 FQGTGA. The sample consisted of peripheral blood. The genes are TRBV7-3 and TRBJ2-2; D possibly corresponds to TRBD1 (5 bases). The receptor's source is a human donor with COVID-19, enrolled during active disease. The donor label of this sample is uncertain. CDR3 in amino acids: CASSSRQSANTGELFF. As DNA, the CDR3 is TGTGCCAGCAGCTCCAGACAGAGCGCGAACACCGGGGAGCTGTTTTTT.